These T cell receptor beta chains were read from a single sample in a study of post-analysis software for immune sequencing data. TCRdb re-called the PCR reads with MiXCR, one entry per CDR3 protein. This sample has more than 500,000 distinct CDR3 sequences, with around 34% found just once. Sequencing was carried out using blood. All receptors come from a girl aged 2-17 years with multiple sclerosis. CDR3s leave out the opening cysteine and the closing phenylalanine or tryptophan. Each record gives: J gene, V gene, CDR3 protein.

TRBJ2-3,TRBV7-8,ASSLAPAGGSMYTQY
TRBJ1-4,TRBV11-2,ASSLRHGWSEKRF
TRBJ2-3,TRBV20-1,SAPETSEDTQY
TRBJ2-1,TRBV6-5,ASSSPARTGGGNEQF
TRBJ2-5,TRBV7-8,ASSLTGSRYQETQY
TRBJ2-5,TRBV10-3,AAVRGDGETQY
TRBJ1-5,TRBV20-1,SARGTVSNQPQH
TRBJ2-1,TRBV24-1,ATGRDTNEQF
TRBJ2-5,TRBV11-3,ASSLSTDPGEIQY
TRBJ2-5,TRBV20-1,SAPRERGETQY
TRBJ1-5,TRBV10-1,ATGEENQPQH
TRBJ2-7,TRBV20-1,SATPLAPSWEQY
TRBJ2-3,TRBV5-1,ASSLEGSRDTQY
TRBJ2-7,TRBV20-1,SAQGQTTYEQY
TRBJ2-3,TRBV4-1,ASSRLGFPTDTQY
TRBJ1-1,TRBV5-1,ASSLVEGYTEAF
TRBJ2-5,TRBV5-1,ASSPTSGGGETQY
TRBJ1-6,TRBV5-1,ASSLPGQPNSPLH
NA,TRBV20-1,SARELAKNIQY
TRBJ2-7,TRBV10-3,AISELQGGYEQY
TRBJ2-7,TRBV20-1,SARTGDYREQY
TRBJ1-2,TRBV12-3/TRBV12-4,ASKPSRTLWDGYT
TRBJ2-1,TRBV7-2,ASSLAGGRTSLNEQF
TRBJ1-1,TRBV10-3,AIQDSPNTEAF
TRBJ2-5,TRBV5-1,ASTTGLAGGSQETQY
TRBJ1-2,TRBV3-1,ACSQVQVHGYT
TRBJ1-5,TRBV12-3/TRBV12-4,ASSQRRGNSQPQH
TRBJ2-7,TRBV12-3/TRBV12-4,ASSFNLRDEQY
TRBJ2-1,TRBV12-3/TRBV12-4,ASSFETGNNEQF
TRBJ2-5,TRBV29-1,GAVPAGTQETQY
TRBJ1-2,TRBV12-3/TRBV12-4,ASSLETYGYT
TRBJ2-3,TRBV12-3/TRBV12-4,ASSPTPTADAQY